One and the same sample provided the 8 T cell receptor beta chains below, sequenced in a study of T cell repertoires in aging, cancer and after chemotherapy. A mixed TRB-A/B primer pool amplified rearranged TRB by multiplex touch-down PCR. Each CDR3 protein is one row after TCRdb ran MiXCR on the multiplex PCR reads. The sample contains approximately 6,400 distinct CDR3 sequences, less than 25% of which appear only once. Amplification of TCR beta used genomic DNA extracted from peripheral blood. Sequences were obtained from blood. These receptor sequences come from a human donor in good health.

By share, this clonotype ranks as medium-sized. The rearrangement uses TRBV10-2 and TRBJ2-1, with 9 bases aligning to TRBD1. The CDR3 is made up of 16 amino acids. Germline loops: CDR1 WSHSY, CDR2 SAAADI. V gave up 6 bases and J gave up 0 bases; unmatched junction bases: 6. As DNA, the CDR3 is TGCGCCAGCAGGGGACAGGGACCAAGCTCCTACAATGAGCAGTTCTTC. This sequence encodes CASRGQGPSSYNEQFF.

By sample share, this clonotype is medium-sized. This chain joins TRBV12-3 or TRBV12-4 and TRBJ1-3; D unclear. Trimming took off 1 base at V and 4 bases at J, with 5 bases between the two ends. The CDR3 is 13 amino acids. CDR3: CASSLGPGNTIYF. The CDR3 coding sequence is TGTGCCAGCAGTTTAGGACCCGGAAACACCATATATTTT.

Judged by abundance, this clonotype is medium-sized (0.01 to 0.1%). The chain combines TRBV6-6 with TRBJ2-7, with D uncertain. V dropped 2 bases and J dropped 2 bases, with 10 bases sitting between them. This CDR3 is 14 amino acids long. Germline assignment: CDR1 MNHNY and CDR2 SVGAGI (reference sequence). The CDR3 loop reads CASSYERMPYEQYF. The CDR3 nucleotides read TGTGCCAGCAGTTACGAGAGGATGCCCTACGAGCAGTACTTC.

Concerning this clonotype itself: A read error may be the cause here, since a much bigger clone is one base away. The chain couples TRBV28 to TRBJ1-1; D is unclear. V lost 5 bases, J lost 6 bases, and 19 bases lay in between. This CDR3 has 15 residues. Germline lookup yields CDR1 MDHEN and CDR2 SYDVKM. The CDR3 region has the DNA TGTGCCAGCAGTCACCGGGAACATGGTGACGCTGAAGCTTTCTTT. It codes for CASSHREHGDAEAFF.

V and J are TRBV29-1 and TRBJ2-7; tentatively, D is TRBD1 or TRBD2 (6 bases each). CDR3 size: 13 residues. CDR1 and CDR2 from the germline V gene are SQVTM and ANQGSEA. Trimming shortened V by 3 bases and J by 1 base, and 10 bases separated the two germline ends. The CDR3 region has the DNA TGCAGCGTTGAGACGGGGGCATCCTACGAGCAGTACTTC. It specifies CSVETGASYEQYF.

The chain recombines TRBV14 with TRBJ1-1, with D unresolved. V lost 1 base and J 5 bases, leaving 17 bases between the germline ends. CDR3 size: 16 residues. CDR1 and CDR2 from the germline V gene are SGHDN and FVKESK. The CDR3 DNA is TGTGCCAGCAGCCAAGGCAGGTGGGGTGTGGGGACTGAAGCTTTCTTT. It is translated as CASSQGRWGVGTEAFF.

The V and J genes are TRBV19 and TRBJ1-2; possible D gene TRBD1, 6 bases. Germline V gene data show CDR1 as LNHDA and CDR2 as SQIVND (reference sequence). The CDR3 contains 16 residues. V gave up 10 bases and J gave up 3 bases, with 24 bases separating them. For the CDR3, the DNA is TGTGCCACTACACGGCGGGGGGACACCTCAGACTATGGCTACACCTTC. Amino acid sequence: CATTRRGDTSDYGYTF.

This clonotype was seen a single time. V and J are TRBV7-6 and TRBJ2-3; TRBD2 aligns across 13 bases. The germline V gene has CDR1 SGHVS and CDR2 FNYEAQ. The CDR3 is 16 residues long. After removal of 5 bases from V and 2 bases from J, the junction contained 4 bases not matched to a gene. The CDR3 DNA sequence: TGTGCCAGCAGCCCCACTAGCGGGGGGGCCACAGATACGCAGTATTTT. Translation: CASSPTSGGATDTQYF. The variable domain in full, with the rest retrieved from reference TRBV7-6 and TRBJ2-3, is GAGVSQSPRYKVTKRGQDVALRCDPISGHVSLYWYRQALGQGPEFLTYFNYEAQQDKSGLPNDRFSAERPEGSISTLTIQRTEQRDSAMYRCASSPTSGGATDTQYFGPGTRLTVL.